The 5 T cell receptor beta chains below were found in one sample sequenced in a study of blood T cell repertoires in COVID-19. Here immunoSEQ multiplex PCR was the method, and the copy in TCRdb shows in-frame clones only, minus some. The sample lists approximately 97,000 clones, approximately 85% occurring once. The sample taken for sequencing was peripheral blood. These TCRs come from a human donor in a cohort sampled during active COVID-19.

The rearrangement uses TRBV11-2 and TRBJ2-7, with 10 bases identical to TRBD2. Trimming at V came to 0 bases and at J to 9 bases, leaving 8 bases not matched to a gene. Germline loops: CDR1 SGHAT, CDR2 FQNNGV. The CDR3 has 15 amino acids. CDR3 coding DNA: TGTGCCAGCAGCTTAGATGAAAGGGGACTAGCGACGCAGTACTTC. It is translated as CASSLDERGLATQYF.

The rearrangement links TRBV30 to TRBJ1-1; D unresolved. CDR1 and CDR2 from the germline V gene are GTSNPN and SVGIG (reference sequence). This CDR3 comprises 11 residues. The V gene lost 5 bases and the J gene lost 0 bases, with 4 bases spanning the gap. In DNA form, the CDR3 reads TGTGCCTGGGTATTGAACACTGAAGCTTTCTTT. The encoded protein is CAWVLNTEAFF.

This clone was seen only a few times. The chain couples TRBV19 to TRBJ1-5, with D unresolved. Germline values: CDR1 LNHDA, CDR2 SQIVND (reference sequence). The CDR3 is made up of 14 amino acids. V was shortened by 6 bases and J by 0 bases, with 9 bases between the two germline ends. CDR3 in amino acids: CASSRYGSNQPQHF. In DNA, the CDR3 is TGTGCCAGTAGCAGGTACGGTAGCAATCAGCCCCAGCATTTT.

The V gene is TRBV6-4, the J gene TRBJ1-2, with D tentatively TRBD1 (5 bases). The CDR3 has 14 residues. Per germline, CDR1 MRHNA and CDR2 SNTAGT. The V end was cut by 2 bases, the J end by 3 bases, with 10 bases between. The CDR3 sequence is CASSDRWGDYGYTF. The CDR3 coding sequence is TGTGCCAGCAGTGACCGGTGGGGGGACTATGGCTACACCTTC.

DNA of the CDR3: TGTGCCAGCAGCCCCGGACAGGGGGCTTCTGAAAAACTGTTTTTT. Translation: CASSPGQGASEKLFF. V usage is TRBV7-9 and J usage is TRBJ1-4; 11 bases match TRBD1. Germline V CDR1 and CDR2: SEHNR, FQNEAQ (reference sequence). With 5 bases clipped from V and 7 bases from J, the junction kept 6 bases outside the gene matches. This CDR3 has 15 residues.